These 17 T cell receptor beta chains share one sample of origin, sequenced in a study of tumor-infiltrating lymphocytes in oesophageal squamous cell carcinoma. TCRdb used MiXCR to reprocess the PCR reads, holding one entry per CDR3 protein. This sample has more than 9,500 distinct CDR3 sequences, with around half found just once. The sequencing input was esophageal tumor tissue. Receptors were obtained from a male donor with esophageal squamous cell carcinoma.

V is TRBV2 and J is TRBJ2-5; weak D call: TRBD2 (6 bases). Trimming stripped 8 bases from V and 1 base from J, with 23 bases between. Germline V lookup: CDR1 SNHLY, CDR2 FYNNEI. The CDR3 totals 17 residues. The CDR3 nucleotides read TGTGCCAGCGGGGAGGTCGGGGTTCCTCATGGCCAAGAGACCCAGTACTTC. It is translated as CASGEVGVPHGQETQYF.

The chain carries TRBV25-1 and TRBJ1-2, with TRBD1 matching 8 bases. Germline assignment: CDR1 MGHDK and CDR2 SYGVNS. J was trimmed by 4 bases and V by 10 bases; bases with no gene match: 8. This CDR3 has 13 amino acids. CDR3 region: CATSRGLTYGYTF. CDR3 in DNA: TGTGCCACCTCCAGGGGGCTGACCTATGGCTACACCTTC.

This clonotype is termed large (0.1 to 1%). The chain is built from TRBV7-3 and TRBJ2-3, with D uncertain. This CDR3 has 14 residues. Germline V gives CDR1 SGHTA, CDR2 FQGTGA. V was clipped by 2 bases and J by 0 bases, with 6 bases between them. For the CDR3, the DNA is TGTGCCAGCAGCTTAGGAGCTAGCACAGATACGCAGTATTTT. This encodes CASSLGASTDTQYF.

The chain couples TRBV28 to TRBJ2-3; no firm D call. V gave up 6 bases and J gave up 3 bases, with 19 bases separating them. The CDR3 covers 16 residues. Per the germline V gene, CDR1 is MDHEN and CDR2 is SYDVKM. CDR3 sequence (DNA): TGTGCCAGCAGCCTCCGAGCGCGGAGTAGGACAGATACGCAGTATTTT. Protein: CASSLRARSRTDTQYF.

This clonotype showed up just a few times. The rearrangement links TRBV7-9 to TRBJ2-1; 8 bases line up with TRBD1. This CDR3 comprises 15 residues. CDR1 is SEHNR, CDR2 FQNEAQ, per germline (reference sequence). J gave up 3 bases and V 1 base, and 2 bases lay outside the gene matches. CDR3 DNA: TGTGCCAGCAGCTTAGGGACAGGGATCTACAATGAGCAGTTCTTC. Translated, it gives CASSLGTGIYNEQFF.

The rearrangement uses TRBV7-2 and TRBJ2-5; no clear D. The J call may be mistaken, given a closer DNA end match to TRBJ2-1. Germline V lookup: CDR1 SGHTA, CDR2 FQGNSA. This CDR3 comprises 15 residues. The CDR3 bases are TGTGCCAGCAGCTTAGTGTTGACCCGATACGAGGAGCAGTTCTTC. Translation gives CASSLVLTRYEEQFF.

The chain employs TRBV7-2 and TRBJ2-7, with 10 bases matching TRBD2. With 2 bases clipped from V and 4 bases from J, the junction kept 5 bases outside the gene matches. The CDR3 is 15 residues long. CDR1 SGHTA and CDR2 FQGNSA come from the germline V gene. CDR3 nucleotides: TGTGCCAGCAGCTTAAACCCTAGCGGGAGTTACGAGCAGTACTTC. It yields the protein CASSLNPSGSYEQYF.

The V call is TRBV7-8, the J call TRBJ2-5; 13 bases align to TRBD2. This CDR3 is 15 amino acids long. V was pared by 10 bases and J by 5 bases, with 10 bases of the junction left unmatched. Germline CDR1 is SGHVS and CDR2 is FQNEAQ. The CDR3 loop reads CATTPGLAGRETQYF. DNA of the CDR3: TGTGCCACCACACCGGGACTAGCGGGAAGGGAGACCCAGTACTTC.

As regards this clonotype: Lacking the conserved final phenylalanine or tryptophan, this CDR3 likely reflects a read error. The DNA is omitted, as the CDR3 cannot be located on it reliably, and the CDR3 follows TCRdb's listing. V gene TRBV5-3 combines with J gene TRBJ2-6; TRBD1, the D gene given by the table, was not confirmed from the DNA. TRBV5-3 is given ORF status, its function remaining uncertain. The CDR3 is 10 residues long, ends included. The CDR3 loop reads CASSPGGRTS.

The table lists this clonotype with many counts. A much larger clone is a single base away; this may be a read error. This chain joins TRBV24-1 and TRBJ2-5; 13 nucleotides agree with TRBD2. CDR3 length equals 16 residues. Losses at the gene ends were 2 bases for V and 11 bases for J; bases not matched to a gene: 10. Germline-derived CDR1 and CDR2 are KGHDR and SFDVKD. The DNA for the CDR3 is TGTGCCACCAGTGATTCGGGACTAGCGGGACGGAATGAGCAGTACTTC. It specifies CATSDSGLAGRNEQYF.

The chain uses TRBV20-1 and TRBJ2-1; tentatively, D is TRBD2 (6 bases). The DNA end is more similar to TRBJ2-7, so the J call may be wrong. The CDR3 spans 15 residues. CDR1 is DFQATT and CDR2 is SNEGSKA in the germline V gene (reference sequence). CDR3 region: CSASHPSGLEREQYF. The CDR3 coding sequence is TGCAGTGCTAGCCACCCCAGCGGGTTAGAACGAGAGCAGTACTTC.

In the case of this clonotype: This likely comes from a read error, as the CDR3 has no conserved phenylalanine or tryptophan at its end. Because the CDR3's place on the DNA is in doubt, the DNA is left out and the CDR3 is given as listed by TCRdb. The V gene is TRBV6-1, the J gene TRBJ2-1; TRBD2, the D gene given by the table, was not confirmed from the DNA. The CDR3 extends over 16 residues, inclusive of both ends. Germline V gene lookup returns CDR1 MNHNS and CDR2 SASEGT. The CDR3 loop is CASTPGRGASGYTFGS.

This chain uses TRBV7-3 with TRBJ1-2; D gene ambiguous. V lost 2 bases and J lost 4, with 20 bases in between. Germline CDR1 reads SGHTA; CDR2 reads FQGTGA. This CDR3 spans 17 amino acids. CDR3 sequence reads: CASSLGSKPSAIYGYTF. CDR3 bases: TGTGCCAGCAGCTTAGGGAGTAAGCCATCCGCAATCTATGGCTACACCTTC.

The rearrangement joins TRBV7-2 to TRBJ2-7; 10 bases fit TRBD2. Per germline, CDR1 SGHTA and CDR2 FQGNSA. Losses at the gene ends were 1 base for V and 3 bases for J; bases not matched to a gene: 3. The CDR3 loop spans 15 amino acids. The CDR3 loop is CASSLDTSGNYEQYF. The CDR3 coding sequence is TGTGCCAGCAGCTTAGACACTAGCGGGAACTACGAGCAGTACTTC.

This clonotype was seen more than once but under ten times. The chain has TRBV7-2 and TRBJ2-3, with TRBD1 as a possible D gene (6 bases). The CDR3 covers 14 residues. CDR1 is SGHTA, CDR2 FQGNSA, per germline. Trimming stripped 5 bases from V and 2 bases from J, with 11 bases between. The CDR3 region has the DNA TGTGCCAGCAGCCTAAGGACAGACACAGATACGCAGTATTTT. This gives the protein CASSLRTDTDTQYF.

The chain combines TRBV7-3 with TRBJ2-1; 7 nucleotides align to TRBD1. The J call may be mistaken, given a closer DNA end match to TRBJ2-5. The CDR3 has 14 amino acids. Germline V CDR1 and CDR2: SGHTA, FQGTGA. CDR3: CASSAQGRGETQYF. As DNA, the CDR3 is TGTGCCAGCAGTGCACAGGGGAGAGGGGAGACCCAGTACTTC.

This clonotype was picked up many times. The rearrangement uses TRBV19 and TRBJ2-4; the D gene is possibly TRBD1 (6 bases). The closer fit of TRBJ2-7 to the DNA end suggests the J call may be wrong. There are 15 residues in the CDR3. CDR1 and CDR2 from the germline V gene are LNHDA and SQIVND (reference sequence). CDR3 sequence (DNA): TGTGCCAGTAGACCAATCCGGGACAAAAAGTACGAGCAGTACTTC. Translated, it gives CASRPIRDKKYEQYF.